These T cell receptor beta chains were read from a single sample in a study of T cells in Graves' hyperthyroidism and ophthalmopathy. TCRdb independently ran MiXCR on the multiplex PCR reads; one entry per CDR3 protein. The repertoire holds roughly 550,000 distinct CDR3 sequences, about 16% seen once, with approximately 30% in the top ten. Sequenced: blood. Receptor source: a young woman with Graves' ophthalmopathy. CDR3s include the opening cysteine and the closing phenylalanine or tryptophan. Fields, in order: D gene, clone size, V gene, J gene, CDR3 protein, CDR3 DNA. D genes are given only for firm matches. Expanded clones are given a class, and other clones once, few, many or no size at all.

D: .
size: many
V: TRBV9
J: TRBJ2-5
CDR3: CASSVGLMYQETQYF
DNA: TGTGCCAGCAGCGTAGGATTGATGTACCAAGAGACCCAGTACTTC

D: .
size: many
V: TRBV20-1
J: TRBJ2-7
CDR3: CSAGGSKWEFEQYF
DNA: TGCAGTGCTGGGGGGTCCAAATGGGAGTTCGAGCAGTACTTC

D: TRBD2
size: many
V: TRBV7-3
J: TRBJ2-1
CDR3: CASSLDPGGRANNEQFF
DNA: TGTGCCAGCAGCTTAGACCCCGGGGGGAGGGCTAACAATGAGCAGTTCTTC

D: TRBD1
size: few
V: TRBV5-1
J: TRBJ1-3
CDR3: CASSQYRGNSGNTIYF
DNA: TGCGCCAGCAGCCAGTACAGGGGTAACTCTGGAAACACCATATATTTT

D: .
size: .
V: TRBV13
J: TRBJ2-6
CDR3: CASSEFSSSGANVLTF
DNA: TGTGCCAGCAGCGAATTTTCTAGCTCTGGGGCCAACGTCCTGACTTTC

D: TRBD2
size: few
V: TRBV14
J: TRBJ2-3
CDR3: CASSQEVLAEDTDTQYF
DNA: TGTGCCAGCAGCCAAGAAGTGCTAGCGGAGGACACAGATACGCAGTATTTT

D: TRBD2
size: .
V: TRBV7-2
J: TRBJ2-7
CDR3: CASSSRTSAYSYEQYF
DNA: TGTGCCAGCAGCTCAAGGACTAGCGCCTACTCCTACGAGCAGTACTTC

D: .
size: many
V: TRBV28
J: TRBJ1-1
CDR3: CASSPGRRAEAFF
DNA: TGTGCCAGCTCACCGGGGCGAAGGGCTGAAGCTTTCTTT

D: .
size: .
V: TRBV20-1
J: TRBJ2-3
CDR3: CSASFDPDTQYF
DNA: TGCAGTGCTAGTTTCGACCCAGATACGCAGTATTTT

D: .
size: few
V: TRBV27
J: TRBJ1-3
CDR3: CASSDPPGPGSGNTIYF
DNA: TGTGCCAGCAGCGATCCGCCGGGCCCCGGATCCGGAAACACCATATATTTT

D: .
size: .
V: TRBV15
J: TRBJ2-2
CDR3: CATSYQPGTPRGELFF
DNA: TGTGCCACCAGCTACCAACCCGGGACACCACGGGGGGAGCTGTTTTTT

D: .
size: few
V: TRBV7-9
J: TRBJ2-7
CDR3: CASSRVSYEQYF
DNA: TGTGCCAGCAGCCGAGTCTCCTACGAGCAGTACTTC

D: .
size: many
V: TRBV28
J: TRBJ2-1
CDR3: CASSRPSFYNEQFF
DNA: TGTGCCAGCAGTCGGCCTAGCTTTTACAATGAGCAGTTCTTC

D: TRBD2
size: .
V: TRBV9
J: TRBJ2-5
CDR3: CASSPTSGTKYF
DNA: TGTGCCAGCAGCCCCACTAGCGGGACGAAGTACTTC

D: TRBD2
size: many
V: TRBV27
J: TRBJ2-3
CDR3: CASSWRGAAASGGPDSTDTQYF
DNA: TGTGCCAGCAGTTGGCGGGGTGCGGCTGCTAGCGGGGGGCCCGACTCCACAGATACGCAGTATTTT

D: TRBD1
size: many
V: TRBV7-8
J: TRBJ2-5
CDR3: CASSYRGKTQYF
DNA: TGTGCCAGCAGTTACAGGGGAAAGACCCAGTACTTC

D: .
size: many
V: TRBV5-5
J: TRBJ1-5
CDR3: CASSLGLSPGGNQPQHF
DNA: TGTGCCAGCAGCTTGGGACTTTCCCCAGGTGGGAATCAGCCCCAGCATTTT

D: TRBD2
size: few
V: TRBV18
J: TRBJ2-2
CDR3: CASSPPPSLREVRTGELFF
DNA: TGTGCCAGCTCACCACCTCCGAGTTTGCGGGAGGTTCGCACCGGGGAGCTGTTTTTT

D: .
size: .
V: TRBV27
J: TRBJ2-7
CDR3: CASSFGAHSYEQYF
DNA: TGTGCCAGCAGTTTCGGCGCGCACTCCTACGAGCAGTACTTC

D: TRBD1
size: .
V: TRBV15
J: TRBJ1-5
CDR3: CATSGTVDQPQHF
DNA: TGTGCCACCAGCGGGACAGTCGATCAGCCCCAGCATTTT

D: .
size: many
V: TRBV5-6
J: TRBJ2-5
CDR3: CASSHRDQETQYF
DNA: TGTGCCAGCAGCCACAGGGACCAGGAGACCCAGTACTTC

D: .
size: .
V: TRBV9
J: TRBJ2-1
CDR3: CASSPHVQGGGEQFF
DNA: TGTGCCAGCAGCCCCCACGTCCAGGGAGGGGGTGAGCAGTTCTTC

D: .
size: few
V: TRBV28
J: TRBJ1-2
CDR3: CASSHKTTSGGYTF
DNA: TGTGCCAGCAGTCATAAGACCACTTCGGGCGGCTACACCTTC

D: .
size: .
V: TRBV27
J: TRBJ1-6
CDR3: CASSLHPAGGNSPLHF
DNA: TGTGCCAGCAGTCTCCACCCCGCAGGTGGTAATTCACCCCTCCACTTT

D: TRBD2
size: .
V: TRBV28
J: TRBJ2-1
CDR3: CASSPLLPRLAGGPEQFF
DNA: TGTGCCAGCAGTCCCCTTCTCCCTAGACTAGCGGGAGGGCCCGAGCAGTTCTTC